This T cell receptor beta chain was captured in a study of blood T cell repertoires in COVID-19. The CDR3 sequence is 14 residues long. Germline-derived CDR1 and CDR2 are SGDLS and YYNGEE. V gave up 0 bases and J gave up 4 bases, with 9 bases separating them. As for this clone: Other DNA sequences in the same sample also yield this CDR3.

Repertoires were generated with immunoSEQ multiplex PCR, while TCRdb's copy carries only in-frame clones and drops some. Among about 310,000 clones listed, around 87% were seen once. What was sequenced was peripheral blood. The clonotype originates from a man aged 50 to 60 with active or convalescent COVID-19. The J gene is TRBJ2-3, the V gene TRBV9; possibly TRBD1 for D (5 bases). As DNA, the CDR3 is TGTGCCAGCAGCGTAGCGCAGGGTGCAGATACGCAGTATTTT. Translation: CASSVAQGADTQYF.